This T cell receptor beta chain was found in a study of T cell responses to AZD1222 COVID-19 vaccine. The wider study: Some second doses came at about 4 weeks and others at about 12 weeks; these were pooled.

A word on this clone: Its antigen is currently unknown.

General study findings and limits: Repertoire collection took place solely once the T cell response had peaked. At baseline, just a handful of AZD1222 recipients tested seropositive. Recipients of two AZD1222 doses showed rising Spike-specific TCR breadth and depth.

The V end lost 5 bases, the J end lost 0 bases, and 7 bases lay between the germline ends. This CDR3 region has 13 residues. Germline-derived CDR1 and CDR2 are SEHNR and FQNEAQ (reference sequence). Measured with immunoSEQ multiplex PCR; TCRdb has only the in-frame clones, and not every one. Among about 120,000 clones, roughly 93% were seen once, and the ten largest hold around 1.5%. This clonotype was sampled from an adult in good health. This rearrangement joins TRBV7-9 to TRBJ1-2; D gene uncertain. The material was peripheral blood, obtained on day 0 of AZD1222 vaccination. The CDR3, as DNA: TGTGCCAGCAGCCCTAATTCTAACTATGGCTACACCTTC. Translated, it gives CASSPNSNYGYTF. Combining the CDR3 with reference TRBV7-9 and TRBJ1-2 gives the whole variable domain DTGVSQNPRHKITKRGQNVTFRCDPISEHNRLYWYRQTLGQGPEFLTYFQNEAQLEKSRLLSDRFSAERPKGSFSTLEIQRTEQGDSAMYLCASSPNSNYGYTFGSGTRLTVV.